The source of this T cell receptor beta chain is a study of blood T cell repertoires in COVID-19. About the study: Collection of acute and convalescent COVID-19 samples took place in the United States, Italy and Spain. PBMCs, B-cell-depleted T cells, or T cells provided the cDNA or gDNA that made up the material.

This clone has only a few counts. Per the original methods: Amplification of reference gene primers was used by the study to estimate nucleated cell counts. Produced via immunoSEQ multiplex PCR; TCRdb's table is partial and in-frame only. That table furnishes V, J and clone size, whereas the DNA furnished D and trimming. Of just over 150,000 clones in the sample, roughly 79% were seen once. This CDR3 region has 13 residues. The germline V gene has CDR1 SGDLS and CDR2 YYNGEE. V lost 0 bases, J lost 6 bases, and 9 bases lay in between. The clonotype originates from a woman older than 75 with acute or convalescent COVID-19. The chain recombines TRBV9 with TRBJ1-1, with D unresolved. The sample was peripheral blood. CDR3 bases: TGTGCCAGCAGCGTAGCAGGAGGAGCTGAAGCTTTCTTT. This codes for CASSVAGGAEAFF.